This TCR beta chain was documented in a study of beta chain features in type 1 diabetes. On the study more broadly: Cell yields, gender and age were similar in healthy donors and patients. Across every sample, about 100 million sorted cells were examined in total. Study results and limitations: Among patients with Type 1 diabetes, TCRB CDR3s were moderately but significantly shorter in every one of the four CD4+ subsets.

CDR3 length: 13 residues. V lost 4 bases, J lost 6 bases, and 11 bases lay in between. Germline V gene lookup returns CDR1 LNHDA and CDR2 SQIVND (reference sequence). This clone was seen a handful of times. Its cognate antigen is unknown. The study reverse transcribed the entire isolated RNA, so it sequenced expressed TCRB transcripts. TCRdb's table, derived via immunoSEQ multiplex PCR, lists solely in-frame clones and lacks some. The sample lists about 740,000 clones, about an eighth seen once, with less than 0.025% in the top ten. Every donor provided one heparinised blood draw, which averaged approximately 120 mL. By way of CD45RO/CCR7/CD25/CD127/CD95/CD27, the CD4+ regulatory, stem cell-like memory, central memory and naive cells were sorted.

The sample consisted of naive CD4+ T cells from blood. The rearrangement links TRBV19 to TRBJ2-3; maybe TRBD1 (6 bases). The receptor's source is a man aged 18 to 35 with type 1 diabetes. CDR3 amino acids: CASSNQGSDTQYF. The DNA for the CDR3 is TGTGCCAGTAGTAACCAGGGGAGTGATACGCAGTATTTT.